The subject of this entry is one T cell receptor beta chain. Its antigen is unidentified. The data belong to a study of CD8+CD57+ T cells in acquired aplastic anemia. Overall study: Mean yield of DNA from sorted CD4+ and CD8+ cells was approximately 3 ug.

General study results and limits: Statistical testing detected no significant gap in CD8+ Simpson's diversity between patients and controls. Overlapping CD8+ CDR3 repertoires of patients and controls contained roughly 27 shared sequences.

Germline CDR1 GTSNPN, CDR2 SVGIG (reference sequence). The CDR3 contains 14 residues. With 5 bases removed from V and 3 bases from J, the gap between germline ends came to 15 bases. Patients picked for sequencing had shown CD8+CD57+ cell expansion detected by flow cytometry. Severe acquired aplastic anemia was present in every patient. The TCR beta profiling, which covered VDJ combination and CDR3 sequence, was carried out using genomic DNA as the template. One entry per CDR3 protein, called by TCRdb with MiXCR from the reads. The sample includes around 160,000 distinct CDR3 sequences, more than 45% of them seen just once.

This chain connects TRBV30 to TRBJ2-3, with D maybe TRBD2 (6 bases). This clonotype was sampled from a human donor with aplastic anemia. Material: sorted CD4+, CD8+, or CD8+CD57+ T cells (not recorded which) from PBMCs. The CDR3, as DNA: TGTGCCTGGGCGCGGGGAGGTGATACAGATACGCAGTATTTT. Translating gives CAWARGGDTDTQYF.